This T cell receptor (beta chain) was sequenced in a study of blood T cell repertoires in COVID-19. Study in general: Samples came from the United States, Italy and Spain, spanning acute and convalescent COVID-19.

Self-reported history from a screening survey and questionnaire set each donor's cohort. In germline, CDR1 is SQVTM, CDR2 ANQGSEA. The CDR3 is 15 residues long. V was pared by 6 bases and J by 0 bases, with 5 bases of the junction left unmatched. Clones were read by immunoSEQ multiplex PCR, and TCRdb kept only the in-frame ones, dropping some. The profile shows some 350,000 clones, less than 90% of them singletons. The chain joins TRBV29-1 to TRBJ2-6; TRBD1 agrees at 7 bases. The clonotype was recovered from a woman in her twenties or thirties who had recovered from COVID-19. The sample taken for sequencing was PBMCs or T cells enriched from blood (not recorded which). The CDR3 here is CSVATGSSGANVLTF. The DNA for the CDR3 is TGCAGCGTCGCGACAGGGTCCTCTGGGGCCAACGTCCTGACTTTC. Drawing the rest from reference TRBV29-1 and TRBJ2-6, the complete variable domain is SAVISQKPSRDICQRGTSLTIQCQVDSQVTMMFWYRQQPGQSLTLIATANQGSEATYESGFVIDKFPISRPNLTFSTLTVSNMSPEDSSIYLCSVATGSSGANVLTFGAGSRLTVL.